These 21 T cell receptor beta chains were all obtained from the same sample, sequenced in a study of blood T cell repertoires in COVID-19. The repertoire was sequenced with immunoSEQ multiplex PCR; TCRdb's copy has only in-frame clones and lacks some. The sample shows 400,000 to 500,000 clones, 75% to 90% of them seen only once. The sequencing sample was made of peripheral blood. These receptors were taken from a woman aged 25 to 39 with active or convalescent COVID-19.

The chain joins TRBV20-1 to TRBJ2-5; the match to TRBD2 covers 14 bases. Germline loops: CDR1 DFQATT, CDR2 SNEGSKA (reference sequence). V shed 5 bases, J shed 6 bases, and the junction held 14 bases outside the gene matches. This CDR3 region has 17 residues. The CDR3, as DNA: TGCAGTGCTCGTGATCCCGGGACTAGCGGGAGTATCCAGACCCAGTACTTC. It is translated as CSARDPGTSGSIQTQYF.

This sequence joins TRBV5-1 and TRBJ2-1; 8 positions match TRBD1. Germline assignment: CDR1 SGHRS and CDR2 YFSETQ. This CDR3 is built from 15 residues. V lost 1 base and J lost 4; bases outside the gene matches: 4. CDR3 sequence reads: CASSLMQGAYNEQFF. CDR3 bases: TGCGCCAGCAGCTTGATGCAGGGGGCTTACAATGAGCAGTTCTTC.

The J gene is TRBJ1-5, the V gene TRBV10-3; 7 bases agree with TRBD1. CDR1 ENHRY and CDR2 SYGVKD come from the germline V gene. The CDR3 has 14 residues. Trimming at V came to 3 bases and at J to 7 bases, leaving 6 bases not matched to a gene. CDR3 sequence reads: CAISEGQAGQPQHF. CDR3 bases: TGTGCCATCAGTGAAGGACAGGCCGGCCAGCCCCAGCATTTT.

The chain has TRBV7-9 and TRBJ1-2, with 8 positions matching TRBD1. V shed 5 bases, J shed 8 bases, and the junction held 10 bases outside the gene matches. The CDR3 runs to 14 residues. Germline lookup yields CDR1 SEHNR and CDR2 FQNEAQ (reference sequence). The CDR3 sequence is CASSKVTGEQGYTF. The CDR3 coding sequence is TGTGCCAGCAGCAAAGTGACAGGGGAACAAGGCTACACCTTC. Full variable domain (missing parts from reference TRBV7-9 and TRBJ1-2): DTGVSQNPRHKITKRGQNVTFRCDPISEHNRLYWYRQTLGQGPEFLTYFQNEAQLEKSRLLSDRFSAERPKGSFSTLEIQRTEQGDSAMYLCASSKVTGEQGYTFGSGTRLTVV.

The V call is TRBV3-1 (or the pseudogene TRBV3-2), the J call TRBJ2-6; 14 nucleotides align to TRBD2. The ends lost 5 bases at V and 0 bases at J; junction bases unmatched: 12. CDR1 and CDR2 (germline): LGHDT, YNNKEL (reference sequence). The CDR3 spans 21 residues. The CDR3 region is CASSSGLAGGLLTSGANVLTF. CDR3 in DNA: TGTGCCAGCAGCTCAGGACTAGCGGGAGGACTTTTAACCTCTGGGGCCAACGTCCTGACTTTC.

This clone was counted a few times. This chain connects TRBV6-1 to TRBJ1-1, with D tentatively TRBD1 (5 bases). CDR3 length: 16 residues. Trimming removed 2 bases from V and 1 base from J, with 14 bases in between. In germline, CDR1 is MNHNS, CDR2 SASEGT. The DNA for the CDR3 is TGTGCCAGCAGTGAAATCGCGGGACGGCAGAACACTGAAGCTTTCTTT. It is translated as CASSEIAGRQNTEAFF.

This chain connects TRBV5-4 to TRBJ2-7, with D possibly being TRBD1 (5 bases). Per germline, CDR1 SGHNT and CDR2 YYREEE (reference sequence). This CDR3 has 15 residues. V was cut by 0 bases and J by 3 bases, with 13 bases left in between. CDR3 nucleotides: TGTGCCAGCAGCTTGGAAGACAGCATGATCTACGAGCAGTACTTC. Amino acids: CASSLEDSMIYEQYF.

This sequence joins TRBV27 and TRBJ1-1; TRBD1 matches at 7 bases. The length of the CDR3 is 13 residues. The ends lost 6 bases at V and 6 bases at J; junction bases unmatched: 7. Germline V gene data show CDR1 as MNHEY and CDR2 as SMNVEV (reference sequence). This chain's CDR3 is CASSPGGGPEAFF. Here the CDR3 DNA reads TGTGCCAGCAGCCCAGGGGGTGGGCCTGAAGCTTTCTTT.

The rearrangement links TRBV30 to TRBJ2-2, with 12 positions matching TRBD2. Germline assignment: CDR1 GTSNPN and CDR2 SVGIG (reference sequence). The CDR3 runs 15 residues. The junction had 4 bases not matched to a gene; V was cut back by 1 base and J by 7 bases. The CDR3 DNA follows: TGTGCCTGGAGTGGACTAGCGGGAGAGGTCGGGGAGCTGTTTTTT. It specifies CAWSGLAGEVGELFF.

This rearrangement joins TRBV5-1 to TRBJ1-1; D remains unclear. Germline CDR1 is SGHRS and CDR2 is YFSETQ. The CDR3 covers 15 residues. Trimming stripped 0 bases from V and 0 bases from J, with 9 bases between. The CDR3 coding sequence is TGCGCCAGCAGCTTGGACCGGGATCTGAACACTGAAGCTTTCTTT. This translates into CASSLDRDLNTEAFF.

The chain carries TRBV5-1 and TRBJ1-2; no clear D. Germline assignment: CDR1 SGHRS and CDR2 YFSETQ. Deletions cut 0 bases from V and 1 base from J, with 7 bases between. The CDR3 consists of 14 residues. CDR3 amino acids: CASSLGRNNYGYTF. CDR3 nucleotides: TGCGCCAGCAGCTTGGGCAGGAATAACTATGGCTACACCTTC.

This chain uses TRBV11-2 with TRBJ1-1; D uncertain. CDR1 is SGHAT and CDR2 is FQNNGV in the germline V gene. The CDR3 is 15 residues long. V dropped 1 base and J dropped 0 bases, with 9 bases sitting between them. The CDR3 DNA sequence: TGTGCCAGCAGCTTAGCAGGCGTTCTGAACACTGAAGCTTTCTTT. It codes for CASSLAGVLNTEAFF.

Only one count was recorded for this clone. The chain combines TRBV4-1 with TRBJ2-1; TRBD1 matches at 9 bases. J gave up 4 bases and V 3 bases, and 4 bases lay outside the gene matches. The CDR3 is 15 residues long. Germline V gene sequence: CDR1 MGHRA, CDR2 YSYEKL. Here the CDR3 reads CASSHMGQGYNEQFF. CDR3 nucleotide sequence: TGCGCCAGCAGCCATATGGGACAGGGTTACAATGAGCAGTTCTTC.

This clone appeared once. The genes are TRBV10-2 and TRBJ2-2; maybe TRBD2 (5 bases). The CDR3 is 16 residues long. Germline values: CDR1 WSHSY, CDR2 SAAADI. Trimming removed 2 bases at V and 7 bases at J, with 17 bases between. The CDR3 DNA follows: TGCGCCAGCAGTGAGGTCCGGGAACACCCCTTCGGGGAGCTGTTTTTT. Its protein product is CASSEVREHPFGELFF.

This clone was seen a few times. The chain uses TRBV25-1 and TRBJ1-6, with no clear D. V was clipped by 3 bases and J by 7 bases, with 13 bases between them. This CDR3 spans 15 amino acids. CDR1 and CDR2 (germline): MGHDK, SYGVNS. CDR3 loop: CASSDGGERNSPLHF. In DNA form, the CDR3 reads TGTGCCAGCAGTGATGGCGGCGAACGGAATTCACCCCTCCACTTT.

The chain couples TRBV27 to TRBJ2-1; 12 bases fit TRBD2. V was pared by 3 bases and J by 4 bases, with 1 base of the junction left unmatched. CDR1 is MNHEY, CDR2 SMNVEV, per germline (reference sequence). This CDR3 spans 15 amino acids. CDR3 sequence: CASSLTSGSYNEQFF. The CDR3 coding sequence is TGTGCCAGCAGTTTGACTAGCGGGAGTTACAATGAGCAGTTCTTC.

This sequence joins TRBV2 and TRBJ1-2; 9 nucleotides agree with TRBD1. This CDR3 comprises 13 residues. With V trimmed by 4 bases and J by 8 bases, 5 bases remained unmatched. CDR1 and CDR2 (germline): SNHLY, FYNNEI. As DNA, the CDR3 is TGTGCCAGCAGTGTGACAGACAGGGGGGGCTACACCTTC. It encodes CASSVTDRGGYTF.

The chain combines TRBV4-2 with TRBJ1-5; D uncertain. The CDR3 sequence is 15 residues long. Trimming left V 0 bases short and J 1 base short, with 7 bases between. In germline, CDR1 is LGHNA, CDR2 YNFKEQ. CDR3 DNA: TGTGCCAGCAGCCAAGATGTAACAAGCAATCAGCCCCAGCATTTT. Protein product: CASSQDVTSNQPQHF.

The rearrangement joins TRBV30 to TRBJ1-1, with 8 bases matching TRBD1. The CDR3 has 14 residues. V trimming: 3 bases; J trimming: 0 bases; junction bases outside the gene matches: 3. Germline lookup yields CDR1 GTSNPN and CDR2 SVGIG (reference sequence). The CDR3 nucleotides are TGTGCCTGGAGCCCGACAGGGGTGAACACTGAAGCTTTCTTT. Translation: CAWSPTGVNTEAFF.

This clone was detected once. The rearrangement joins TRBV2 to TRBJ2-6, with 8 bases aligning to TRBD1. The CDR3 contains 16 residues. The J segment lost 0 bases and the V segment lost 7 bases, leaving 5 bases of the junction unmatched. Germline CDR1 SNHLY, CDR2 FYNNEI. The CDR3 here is CASKADRGSGANVLTF. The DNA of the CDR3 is TGTGCCAGCAAAGCCGACAGGGGCTCTGGGGCCAACGTCCTGACTTTC.

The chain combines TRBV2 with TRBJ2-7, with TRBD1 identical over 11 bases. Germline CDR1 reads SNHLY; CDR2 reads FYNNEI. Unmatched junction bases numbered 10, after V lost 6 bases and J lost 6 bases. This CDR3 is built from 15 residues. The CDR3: CASRRGPGQGVEQYF. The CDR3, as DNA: TGTGCCAGCAGGAGGGGGCCGGGACAGGGGGTCGAGCAGTACTTC.